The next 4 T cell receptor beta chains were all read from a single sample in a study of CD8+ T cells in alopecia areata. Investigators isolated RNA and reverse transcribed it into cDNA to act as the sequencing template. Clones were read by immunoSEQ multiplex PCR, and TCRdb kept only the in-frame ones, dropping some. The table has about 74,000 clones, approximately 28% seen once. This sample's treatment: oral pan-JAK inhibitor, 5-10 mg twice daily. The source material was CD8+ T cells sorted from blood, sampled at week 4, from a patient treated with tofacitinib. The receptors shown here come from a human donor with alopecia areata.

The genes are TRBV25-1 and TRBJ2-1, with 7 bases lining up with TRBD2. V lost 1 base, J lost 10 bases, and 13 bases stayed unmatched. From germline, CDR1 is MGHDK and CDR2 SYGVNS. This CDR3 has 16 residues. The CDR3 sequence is CASSEFRGLDGVEQFF. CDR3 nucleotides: TGTGCCAGCAGTGAATTTAGAGGACTAGACGGCGTGGAGCAGTTCTTC.

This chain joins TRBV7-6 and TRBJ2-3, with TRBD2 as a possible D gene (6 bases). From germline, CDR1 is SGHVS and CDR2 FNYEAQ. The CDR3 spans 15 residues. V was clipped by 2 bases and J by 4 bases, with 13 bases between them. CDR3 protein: CASSLNGRGADTQYF. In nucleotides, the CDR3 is TGTGCCAGCAGCTTAAACGGGAGAGGGGCAGATACGCAGTATTTT.

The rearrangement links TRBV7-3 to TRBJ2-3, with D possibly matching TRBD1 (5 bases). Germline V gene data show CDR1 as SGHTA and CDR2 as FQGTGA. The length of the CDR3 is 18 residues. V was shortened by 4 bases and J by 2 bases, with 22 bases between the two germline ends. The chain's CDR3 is CASSYAPWAGLSTDTQYF. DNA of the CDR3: TGTGCCAGCAGCTACGCACCTTGGGCAGGGTTATCCACAGATACGCAGTATTTT.

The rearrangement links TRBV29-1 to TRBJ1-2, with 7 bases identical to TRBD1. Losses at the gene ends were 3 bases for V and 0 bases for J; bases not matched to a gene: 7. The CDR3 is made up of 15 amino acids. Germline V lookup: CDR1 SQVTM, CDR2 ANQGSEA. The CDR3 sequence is CSVELDRAANYGYTF. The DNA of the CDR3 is TGCAGCGTTGAGCTCGACAGGGCCGCTAACTATGGCTACACCTTC. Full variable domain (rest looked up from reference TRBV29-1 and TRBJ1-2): SAVISQKPSRDICQRGTSLTIQCQVDSQVTMMFWYRQQPGQSLTLIATANQGSEATYESGFVIDKFPISRPNLTFSTLTVSNMSPEDSSIYLCSVELDRAANYGYTFGSGTRLTVV.